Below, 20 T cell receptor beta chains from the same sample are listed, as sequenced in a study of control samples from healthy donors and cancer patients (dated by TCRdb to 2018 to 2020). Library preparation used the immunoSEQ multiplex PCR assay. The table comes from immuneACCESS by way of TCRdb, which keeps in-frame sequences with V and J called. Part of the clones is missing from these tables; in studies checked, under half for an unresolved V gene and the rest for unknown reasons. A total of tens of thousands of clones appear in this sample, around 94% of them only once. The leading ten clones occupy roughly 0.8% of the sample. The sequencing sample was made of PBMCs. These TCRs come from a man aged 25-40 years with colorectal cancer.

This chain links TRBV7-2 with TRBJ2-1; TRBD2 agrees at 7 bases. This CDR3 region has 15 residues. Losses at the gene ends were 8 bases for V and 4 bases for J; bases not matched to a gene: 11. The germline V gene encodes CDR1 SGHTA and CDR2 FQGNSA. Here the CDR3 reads CASRPRASGYNEQFF. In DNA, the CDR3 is TGTGCCAGCCGGCCACGGGCTAGCGGTTACAATGAGCAGTTCTTC. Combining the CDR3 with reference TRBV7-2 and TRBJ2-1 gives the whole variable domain GAGVSQSPSNKVTEKGKDVELRCDPISGHTALYWYRQSLGQGLEFLIYFQGNSAPDKSGLPSDRFSAERTGGSVSTLTIQRTQQEDSAVYLCASRPRASGYNEQFFGPGTRLTVL.

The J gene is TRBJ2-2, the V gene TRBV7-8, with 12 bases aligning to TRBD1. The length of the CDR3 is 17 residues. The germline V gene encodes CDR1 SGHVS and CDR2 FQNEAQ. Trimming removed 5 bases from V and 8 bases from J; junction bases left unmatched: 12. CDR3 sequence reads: CASSLAGTGGGVGELFF. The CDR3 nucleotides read TGTGCCAGCAGCCTCGCAGGGACAGGGGGCGGGGTGGGGGAGCTGTTTTTT.

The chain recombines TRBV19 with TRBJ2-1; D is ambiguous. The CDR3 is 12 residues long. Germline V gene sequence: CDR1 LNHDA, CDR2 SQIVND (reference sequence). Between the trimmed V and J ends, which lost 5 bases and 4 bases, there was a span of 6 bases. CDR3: CASSPTYNEQFF. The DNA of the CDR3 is TGTGCCAGTAGTCCTACGTACAATGAGCAGTTCTTC.

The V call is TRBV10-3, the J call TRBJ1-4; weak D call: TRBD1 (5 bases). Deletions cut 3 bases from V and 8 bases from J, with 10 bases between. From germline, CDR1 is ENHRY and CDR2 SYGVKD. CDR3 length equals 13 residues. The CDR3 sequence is CAISDGGGEKLFF. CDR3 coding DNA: TGTGCCATCAGTGACGGGGGGGGAGAAAAACTGTTTTTT.

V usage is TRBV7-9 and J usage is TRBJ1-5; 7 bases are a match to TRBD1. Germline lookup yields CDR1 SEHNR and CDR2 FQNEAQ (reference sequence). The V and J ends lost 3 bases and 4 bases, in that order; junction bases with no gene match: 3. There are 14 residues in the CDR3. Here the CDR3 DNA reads TGTGCCAGCAGCTTCACAGGGGTGAATCAGCCCCAGCATTTT. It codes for CASSFTGVNQPQHF.

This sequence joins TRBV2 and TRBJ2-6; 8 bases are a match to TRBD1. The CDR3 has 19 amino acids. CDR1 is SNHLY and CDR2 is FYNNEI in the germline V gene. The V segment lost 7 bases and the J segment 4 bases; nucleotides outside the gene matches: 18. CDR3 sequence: CASMHLIPPTGAGANVLTF. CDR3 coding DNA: TGTGCCAGCATGCACCTTATCCCACCGACAGGGGCCGGGGCCAACGTCCTGACTTTC.

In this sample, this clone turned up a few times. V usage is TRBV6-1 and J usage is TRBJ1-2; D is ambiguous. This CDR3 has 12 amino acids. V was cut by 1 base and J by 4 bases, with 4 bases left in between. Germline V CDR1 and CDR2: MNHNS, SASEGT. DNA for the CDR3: TGTGCCAGCAGTGAAGAGGTCTATGGCTACACCTTC. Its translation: CASSEEVYGYTF.

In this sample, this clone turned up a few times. CDR3 in DNA: TGTGCCTGGAGTGCAATGTTGGGGGTCCAGCCCCAGCATTTT. This translates into CAWSAMLGVQPQHF. The chain links TRBV30 to TRBJ1-5, with D possibly TRBD1 on 5 matching bases. The CDR3 is 14 amino acids. Germline V gene data show CDR1 as GTSNPN and CDR2 as SVGIG (reference sequence). V was pared by 1 base and J by 7 bases, with 14 bases between.

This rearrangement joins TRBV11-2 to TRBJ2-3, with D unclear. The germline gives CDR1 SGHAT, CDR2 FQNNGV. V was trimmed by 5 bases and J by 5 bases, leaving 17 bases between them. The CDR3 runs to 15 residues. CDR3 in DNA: TGTGCCAGCAGCCCCCGGACGGGTTTAGGAGATACGCAGTATTTT. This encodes CASSPRTGLGDTQYF.

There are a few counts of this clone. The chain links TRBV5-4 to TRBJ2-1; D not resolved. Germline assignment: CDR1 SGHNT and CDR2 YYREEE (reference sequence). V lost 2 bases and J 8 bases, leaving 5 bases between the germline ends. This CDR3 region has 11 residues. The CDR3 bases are TGTGCCAGCAGCTTTCTGCATGAGCAGTTCTTC. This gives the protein CASSFLHEQFF.

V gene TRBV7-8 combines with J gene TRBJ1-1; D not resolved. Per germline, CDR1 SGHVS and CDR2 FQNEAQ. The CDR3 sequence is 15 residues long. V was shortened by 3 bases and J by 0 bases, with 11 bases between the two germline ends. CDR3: CASSFQRSLNTEAFF. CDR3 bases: TGTGCCAGCAGCTTTCAAAGGTCCCTGAACACTGAAGCTTTCTTT.

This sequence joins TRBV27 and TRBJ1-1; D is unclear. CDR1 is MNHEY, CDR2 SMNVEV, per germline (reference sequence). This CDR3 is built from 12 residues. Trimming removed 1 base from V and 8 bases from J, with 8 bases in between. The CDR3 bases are TGTGCCAGCAGTTTATTGAATGGAGAAGCTTTCTTT. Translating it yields CASSLLNGEAFF.

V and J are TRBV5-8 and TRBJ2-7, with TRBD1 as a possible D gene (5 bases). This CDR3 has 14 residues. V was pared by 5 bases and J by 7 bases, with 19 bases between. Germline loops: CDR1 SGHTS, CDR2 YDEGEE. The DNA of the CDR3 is TGTGCCAGCAGTTTTACAGGTACTGGACGGGAGCAGTACTTC. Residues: CASSFTGTGREQYF. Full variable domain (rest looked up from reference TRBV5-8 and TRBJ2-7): EAGVTQSPTHLIKTRGQQATLRCSPISGHTSVYWYQQALGLGLQFLLWYDEGEERNRGNFPPRFSGRQFPNYSSELNVNALELEDSALYLCASSFTGTGREQYFGPGTRLTVT.

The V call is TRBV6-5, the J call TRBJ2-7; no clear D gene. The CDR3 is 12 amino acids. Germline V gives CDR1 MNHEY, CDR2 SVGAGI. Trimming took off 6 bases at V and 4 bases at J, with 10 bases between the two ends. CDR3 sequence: CASSPSRYEQYF. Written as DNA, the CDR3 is TGTGCCAGCAGCCCCAGTAGGTACGAGCAGTACTTC.

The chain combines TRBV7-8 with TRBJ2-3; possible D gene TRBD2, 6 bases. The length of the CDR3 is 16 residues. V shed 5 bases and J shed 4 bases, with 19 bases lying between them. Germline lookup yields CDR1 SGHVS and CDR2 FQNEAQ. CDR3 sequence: CASSRQRESPPDTQYF. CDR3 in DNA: TGTGCCAGCAGCCGACAACGGGAGTCACCCCCAGATACGCAGTATTTT. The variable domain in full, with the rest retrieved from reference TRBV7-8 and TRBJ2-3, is GAGVSQSPRYKVAKRGQDVALRCDPISGHVSLFWYQQALGQGPEFLTYFQNEAQLDKSGLPSDRFFAERPEGSVSTLKIQRTQQEDSAVYLCASSRQRESPPDTQYFGPGTRLTVL.

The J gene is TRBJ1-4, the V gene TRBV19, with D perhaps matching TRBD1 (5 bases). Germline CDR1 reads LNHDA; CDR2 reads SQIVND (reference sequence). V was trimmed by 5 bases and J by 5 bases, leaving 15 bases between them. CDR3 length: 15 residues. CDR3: CASSGFDRSNEKLFF. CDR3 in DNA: TGTGCCAGTAGTGGCTTCGACAGATCGAATGAAAAACTGTTTTTT.

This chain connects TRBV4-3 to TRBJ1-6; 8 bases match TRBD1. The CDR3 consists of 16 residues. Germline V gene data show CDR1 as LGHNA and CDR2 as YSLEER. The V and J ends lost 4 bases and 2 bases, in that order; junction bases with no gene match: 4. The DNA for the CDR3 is TGCGCCAGCAGCCCAGGACAGGGTGCCTATAATTCACCCCTCCACTTT. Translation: CASSPGQGAYNSPLHF.

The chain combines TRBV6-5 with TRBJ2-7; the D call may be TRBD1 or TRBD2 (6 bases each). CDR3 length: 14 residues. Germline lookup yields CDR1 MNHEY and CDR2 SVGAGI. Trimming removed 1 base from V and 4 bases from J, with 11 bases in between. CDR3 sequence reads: CASSYLGGTYEQYV. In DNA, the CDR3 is TGTGCCAGCAGTTACTTAGGGGGGACTTACGAGCAGTACGTC.

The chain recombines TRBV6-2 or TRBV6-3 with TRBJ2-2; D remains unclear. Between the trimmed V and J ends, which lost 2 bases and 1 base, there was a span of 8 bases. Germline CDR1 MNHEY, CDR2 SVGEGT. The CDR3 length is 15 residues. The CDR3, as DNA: TGTGCCAGCAGTTACGGGGAAGGGAACACCGGGGAGCTGTTTTTT. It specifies CASSYGEGNTGELFF.

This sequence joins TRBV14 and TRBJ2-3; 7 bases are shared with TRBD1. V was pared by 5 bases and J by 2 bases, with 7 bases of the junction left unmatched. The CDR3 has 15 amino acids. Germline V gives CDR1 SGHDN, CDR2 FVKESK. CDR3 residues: CASSFGTVSTDTQYF. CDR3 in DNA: TGTGCCAGCAGCTTCGGGACAGTCTCCACAGATACGCAGTATTTT.